Detailed here is one T cell receptor (beta chain). As yet, its antigen is unknown. TCRdb re-called the reads through MiXCR, storing one row per CDR3 protein. The top ten clones hold around 32% of a sample with roughly 130,000 distinct CDR3 sequences, 20% to 30% of them seen once. This sample is part of a study of T cell repertoires in cytomegalovirus infection. Per the germline V gene, CDR1 is MNHEY and CDR2 is SVGEGT. The CDR3 runs to 15 residues. V was pared by 4 bases and J by 6 bases, with 15 bases between. Study-level results: Dominating the ex vivo response were HLA-C-restricted CMV-specific TCR beta clonotypes.

The genes are TRBV6-2 or TRBV6-3 and TRBJ2-2, with D unresolved. This clonotype originated in a human donor in good health (CMV status not recorded). Some clones in this sample may be carry-over from other donors' samples. Sequences were obtained from PBMCs, sequenced either directly or after in vitro stimulation (not recorded which). The CDR3 here is CASSFDSRWAGELFF. The CDR3 nucleotides read TGTGCCAGCAGTTTTGATAGCCGGTGGGCCGGGGAGCTGTTTTTT.